This is a list of T cell receptor beta chains from one sample in a study of CD8+ T cells in alopecia areata. Clones were sequenced by immunoSEQ multiplex PCR, and TCRdb holds only the in-frame ones, with some missing. The sample lists some 110,000 clones; about 59% were seen once. Sample: CD8+ T cells sorted from blood, taken at week 24, from a patient treated with tofacitinib. The source of these receptors is a human donor with alopecia areata. CDR3s include the opening cysteine and the closing phenylalanine or tryptophan. Each record gives: CDR3 length, J gene, V gene, clone size, D gene, CDR3 DNA, CDR3 protein. D genes are given only for firm matches. Expanded clones get a size class; other rows say once, few or many, or leave the size out.

CDR3 length: 15
J gene: TRBJ2-1
V gene: TRBV2
clone size: .
D gene: .
CDR3 DNA: TGTGCCAGCAGTGTGGGTAGCGACCCTGGGGATGAGCAGTTCTTC
CDR3 protein: CASSVGSDPGDEQFF

CDR3 length: 12
J gene: TRBJ1-1
V gene: TRBV5-1
clone size: few
D gene: .
CDR3 DNA: TGCGCCAGCAGCTCGGAACTCGAGGAAGCTTTCTTT
CDR3 protein: CASSSELEEAFF

CDR3 length: 18
J gene: TRBJ2-3
V gene: TRBV30
clone size: .
D gene: .
CDR3 DNA: TGTGCCTGGAGTGTATCTCCCCGGTGGAGGGCCTTGGTAGATACGCAGTATTTT
CDR3 protein: CAWSVSPRWRALVDTQYF

CDR3 length: 13
J gene: TRBJ2-7
V gene: TRBV30
clone size: .
D gene: TRBD1
CDR3 DNA: TGTGCCTGGCTGCCGGGACAGGGATCCGAGCAGTACTTC
CDR3 protein: CAWLPGQGSEQYF

CDR3 length: 12
J gene: TRBJ2-1
V gene: TRBV29-1
clone size: .
D gene: .
CDR3 DNA: TGCAGCGTTGAGCACCGTGTCAATGAGCAGTTCTTC
CDR3 protein: CSVEHRVNEQFF

CDR3 length: 15
J gene: TRBJ1-1
V gene: TRBV27
clone size: .
D gene: TRBD1
CDR3 DNA: TGTGCCAGCAGCCTCGGACAGGGTTCGGGCACTGAAGCTTTCTTT
CDR3 protein: CASSLGQGSGTEAFF

CDR3 length: 12
J gene: TRBJ2-7
V gene: TRBV7-9
clone size: .
D gene: .
CDR3 DNA: TGTGCCAGCAGATACCATCGCGACGAGCAGTACTTC
CDR3 protein: CASRYHRDEQYF

CDR3 length: 15
J gene: TRBJ1-5
V gene: TRBV19
clone size: few
D gene: .
CDR3 DNA: TGTGCCAGTAGTATAGGACCCTATAGCAATCAGCCCCAGCATTTT
CDR3 protein: CASSIGPYSNQPQHF

CDR3 length: 12
J gene: TRBJ2-7
V gene: TRBV4-2
clone size: once
D gene: .
CDR3 DNA: TGTGCCAGCAGCCAAGATCTGTACGAGCAGTACTTC
CDR3 protein: CASSQDLYEQYF

CDR3 length: 15
J gene: TRBJ2-5
V gene: TRBV29-1
clone size: .
D gene: .
CDR3 DNA: TGCAGCGTTGCGGGGGACGATTTGTCTACGGAGACCCAGTACTTC
CDR3 protein: CSVAGDDLSTETQYF

CDR3 length: 12
J gene: TRBJ2-7
V gene: TRBV5-1
clone size: .
D gene: .
CDR3 DNA: TGCGCCAGCAGCTTCAGCTCCTACGAGCAGTACTTC
CDR3 protein: CASSFSSYEQYF

CDR3 length: 15
J gene: TRBJ2-3
V gene: TRBV18
clone size: few
D gene: .
CDR3 DNA: TGTGCCAGCTCCCAGGAGCAGGCGAACACAGATACGCAGTATTTT
CDR3 protein: CASSQEQANTDTQYF

CDR3 length: 15
J gene: TRBJ2-7
V gene: TRBV29-1
clone size: .
D gene: .
CDR3 DNA: TGCAGCGTTGATACCTATCCCTCGTGGGGGGACGAGCAGTACTTC
CDR3 protein: CSVDTYPSWGDEQYF

CDR3 length: 15
J gene: TRBJ2-7
V gene: TRBV9
clone size: .
D gene: TRBD1
CDR3 DNA: TGTGCCAGCAGCGTGACAGGGAAGGGCCACTACGAGCAGTACTTC
CDR3 protein: CASSVTGKGHYEQYF

CDR3 length: 13
J gene: TRBJ2-1
V gene: TRBV29-1
clone size: .
D gene: .
CDR3 DNA: TGCAGCGTTGAAGGGCTAGCGAGCAATGAGCAGTTCTTC
CDR3 protein: CSVEGLASNEQFF

CDR3 length: 14
J gene: TRBJ2-3
V gene: TRBV11-2
clone size: .
D gene: TRBD2
CDR3 DNA: TGTGCCAGCAGCTCAAGCGGGGGAACAGATACGCAGTATTTT
CDR3 protein: CASSSSGGTDTQYF

CDR3 length: 14
J gene: TRBJ2-7
V gene: TRBV9
clone size: once
D gene: .
CDR3 DNA: TGTGCCAGCAGCGTCGGAGACAGATCTTACGAGCAGTACTTC
CDR3 protein: CASSVGDRSYEQYF

CDR3 length: 18
J gene: TRBJ1-3
V gene: TRBV7-6
clone size: large
D gene: TRBD1
CDR3 DNA: TGTGCCAGCAGCCCTTGGGTTGGGACAGGGAGCTCTGGAAACACCATATATTTT
CDR3 protein: CASSPWVGTGSSGNTIYF

CDR3 length: 13
J gene: TRBJ1-1
V gene: TRBV5-6
clone size: .
D gene: .
CDR3 DNA: TGTGCCAGCAGCTTCGACAGTTCGACTGAAGCTTTCTTT
CDR3 protein: CASSFDSSTEAFF

CDR3 length: 17
J gene: TRBJ2-3
V gene: TRBV7-9
clone size: few
D gene: TRBD2
CDR3 DNA: TGTGCCAGCAGCCTCCGACTAGCGGGGGGCGGCACAGATACGCAGTATTTT
CDR3 protein: CASSLRLAGGGTDTQYF

CDR3 length: 11
J gene: TRBJ2-7
V gene: TRBV5-6
clone size: .
D gene: .
CDR3 DNA: TGTGCCAGCAGCTCCTCCTACGAGCAGTACTTC
CDR3 protein: CASSSSYEQYF

CDR3 length: 13
J gene: TRBJ1-1
V gene: TRBV9
clone size: .
D gene: .
CDR3 DNA: TGTGCCAGCAGCGGTATTGATAACCGGGTGGCTTTCTTT
CDR3 protein: CASSGIDNRVAFF

CDR3 length: 15
J gene: TRBJ2-2
V gene: TRBV6-1
clone size: few
D gene: .
CDR3 DNA: TGTGCCAGCAGTGGGGTTGGGGGGGCGCCCGGGGAGCTGTTTTTT
CDR3 protein: CASSGVGGAPGELFF

CDR3 length: 14
J gene: TRBJ2-7
V gene: TRBV18
clone size: few
D gene: .
CDR3 DNA: TGTGCCAGCCGATGGGACAAGAGCTCCTACGAGCAGTACTTC
CDR3 protein: CASRWDKSSYEQYF

CDR3 length: 14
J gene: TRBJ2-7
V gene: TRBV9
clone size: few
D gene: .
CDR3 DNA: TGTGCCAGCAGCGTAGAAGGAGGGCGGAACGAGCAGTACTTC
CDR3 protein: CASSVEGGRNEQYF

CDR3 length: 14
J gene: TRBJ1-2
V gene: TRBV5-8
clone size: .
D gene: TRBD1
CDR3 DNA: TGTGCCAGCAGCGACGGACAGGCTCACTATGGCTACACCTTC
CDR3 protein: CASSDGQAHYGYTF

CDR3 length: 16
J gene: TRBJ1-4
V gene: TRBV10-3
clone size: .
D gene: TRBD1
CDR3 DNA: TGTGCCATCAGTGAGTCCACCGGGACAGGGGCCGAAAAACTGTTTTTT
CDR3 protein: CAISESTGTGAEKLFF